This T cell receptor beta chain was documented in a study of cytotoxic CD8 clonotypes in ibrutinib-treated CLL. Study information: Included were 11 relapsed/refractory and about 14 treatment-naive patients, of whom 17 to 18 were IGHV unmutated. Study-wide results and caveats: Higher clonality was seen at ibrutinib response and a return toward baseline at progression.

Details on this clone: The target antigen is unknown.

CDR3 length equals 15 residues. V dropped 5 bases and J dropped 0 bases, with 17 bases sitting between them. In germline, CDR1 is SQVTM, CDR2 ANQGSEA. Libraries were prepared by immunoSEQ multiplex PCR; TCRdb keeps only in-frame clonotypes and omits some of them. The table records hundreds of thousands of clones, roughly 70% of them present only once. The TCR comes from a human donor with chronic lymphocytic leukemia. The V gene is TRBV29-1, the J gene TRBJ2-7, with a weak D call TRBD1 (6 bases). Material: PBMCs, obtained after 36 months of ibrutinib treatment. CDR3 bases: TGCAGCGTTTGGCTCTCAGGGGTTGGCTCCTACGAGCAGTACTTC. As protein: CSVWLSGVGSYEQYF.